The 27 T cell receptor beta chains reported below all come from one sample, sequenced in a study of cytomegalovirus exposure and HLA in healthy donors (dated by TCRdb to 2016 to 2017). Library method: the immunoSEQ multiplex PCR assay. A mixture of 60 forward primers for TCR Vbeta segments and 13 reverse primers for TCR Jbeta segments was used in the multiplex PCR. TCRdb re-hosts the immuneACCESS table, in-frame sequences only. Its copies lack some clones; in the studies checked, an unresolved V gene accounts for under half of them, and the cause for the rest is not known. The sample includes 150,000 to 200,000 clones, with 60% to 85% observed a single time. In total, the top ten clones hold around 5.7% of the sample. Sequenced: PBMCs. The source is a man between 35 and 55 years old in good health and CMV-seronegative.

J is TRBJ1-3 and V is TRBV7-9; unclear D gene. CDR3 length equals 14 residues. With 5 bases removed from V and 0 bases from J, the gap between germline ends came to 8 bases. Germline loops: CDR1 SEHNR, CDR2 FQNEAQ (reference sequence). DNA of the CDR3: TGTGCCAGCAGCCCCTCCGTCTCTGGAAACACCATATATTTT. Translated, it gives CASSPSVSGNTIYF. Looking up the rest from reference TRBV7-9 and TRBJ1-3 gives the full variable domain: DTGVSQNPRHKITKRGQNVTFRCDPISEHNRLYWYRQTLGQGPEFLTYFQNEAQLEKSRLLSDRFSAERPKGSFSTLEIQRTEQGDSAMYLCASSPSVSGNTIYFGEGSWLTVV.

The V gene is TRBV4-2, the J gene TRBJ1-3; no definite D call. Germline CDR1 and CDR2: LGHNA and YNFKEQ. The CDR3 is made up of 16 amino acids. V was clipped by 1 base and J by 4 bases, with 14 bases between them. The chain's CDR3 is CASSQVFEDYGNTIYF. The CDR3 region has the DNA TGTGCCAGCAGCCAAGTATTCGAGGATTACGGAAACACCATATATTTT.

The V and J genes are TRBV19 and TRBJ2-7; TRBD1 matches at 7 bases. Germline CDR1 LNHDA, CDR2 SQIVND (reference sequence). The CDR3 has 15 amino acids. V trimming: 3 bases; J trimming: 7 bases; junction bases outside the gene matches: 12. The CDR3 here is CASSIGQALSGEQYF. CDR3 bases: TGTGCCAGTAGTATCGGACAGGCCCTCTCCGGGGAGCAGTACTTC.

The gene calls are TRBV4-1 and TRBJ1-1; tentative D call: TRBD1 (5 bases). V shed 5 bases and J shed 0 bases, with 13 bases lying between them. CDR1 is MGHRA, CDR2 YSYEKL, per germline. The CDR3 sequence is 15 residues long. The CDR3 coding sequence is TGCGCCAGCAGCTTCAGGGAGGGGATGAACACTGAAGCTTTCTTT. Translation: CASSFREGMNTEAFF.

The chain uses TRBV9 and TRBJ2-5; D is perhaps TRBD1 (6 bases). This CDR3 spans 17 amino acids. V was trimmed by 0 bases and J by 2 bases, leaving 17 bases between them. The germline gives CDR1 SGDLS, CDR2 YYNGEE. This CDR3 is CASSVATGQKGQETQYF. CDR3 DNA sequence: TGTGCCAGCAGCGTAGCTACTGGACAGAAAGGACAAGAGACCCAGTACTTC.

This chain connects TRBV6-1 to TRBJ2-1; 10 nucleotides match TRBD2. The CDR3 has 16 amino acids. The J segment lost 0 bases and the V segment lost 4 bases, leaving 3 bases of the junction unmatched. Germline V gene sequence: CDR1 MNHNS, CDR2 SASEGT. This chain's CDR3 is CASSGLAGGSYNEQFF. DNA of the CDR3: TGTGCCAGCAGTGGATTAGCGGGGGGCTCCTACAATGAGCAGTTCTTC.

The CDR3 reads CASSVVSGSPNEQFF. The CDR3 nucleotides read TGTGCCAGCAGCGTAGTCAGCGGGAGTCCTAATGAGCAGTTCTTC. The chain combines TRBV9 with TRBJ2-1, with 8 nucleotides matching TRBD2. V lost 0 bases to trimming and J lost 7 bases; unmatched junction nucleotides: 6. The germline gives CDR1 SGDLS, CDR2 YYNGEE. This CDR3 comprises 15 residues.

The rearrangement uses TRBV2 and TRBJ1-3, with unresolved D. CDR3 size: 11 residues. In germline, CDR1 is SNHLY, CDR2 FYNNEI. Trimming removed 4 bases from V and 8 bases from J, with 6 bases in between. The CDR3 here is CASSVFDTIYF. The CDR3 region has the DNA TGTGCCAGCAGTGTTTTCGACACCATATATTTT.

The chain joins TRBV2 to TRBJ1-5, with D perhaps TRBD1 (6 bases). There are 16 residues in the CDR3. Germline values: CDR1 SNHLY, CDR2 FYNNEI. Trimming cost V 1 base and J 5 bases, with 15 bases left between them. The CDR3, as DNA: TGTGCCAGCAGTGAAGAGGGGTGGGGGGGGCATCAGCCCCAGCATTTT. Protein sequence: CASSEEGWGGHQPQHF.

J is TRBJ2-7 and V is TRBV6-6; D perhaps matches TRBD1 (5 bases). The CDR3 is made up of 15 amino acids. Trimming stripped 6 bases from V and 2 bases from J, with 17 bases between. The germline V gene encodes CDR1 MNHNY and CDR2 SVGAGI (reference sequence). CDR3 residues: CASSPTGHGTYEQYF. CDR3 in DNA: TGTGCCAGCAGCCCGACTGGACACGGTACCTACGAGCAGTACTTC.

V usage is TRBV4-3 and J usage is TRBJ2-1; weak D call: TRBD1 (5 bases). Germline assignment: CDR1 LGHNA and CDR2 YSLEER. The germline V and J ends were trimmed by 0 bases and 4 bases, with 16 bases remaining between them. The CDR3 runs to 17 residues. CDR3 region: CASSQDWGQTLYNEQFF. Written as DNA, the CDR3 is TGCGCCAGCAGCCAAGATTGGGGCCAGACCCTATACAATGAGCAGTTCTTC.

The chain couples TRBV9 to TRBJ2-2; 7 nucleotides line up with TRBD1. V was clipped by 4 bases and J by 7 bases; unmatched bases: 7. CDR3 length: 14 residues. Germline V gene data show CDR1 as SGDLS and CDR2 as YYNGEE. The CDR3 DNA reads TGTGCCAGCAGCAACAGGGGTGGTGGCGGGGAGCTGTTTTTT. Translated: CASSNRGGGGELFF.

This chain connects TRBV21-1 to TRBJ1-5; TRBD1 reflects the table's D call only, with no check against the DNA. TRBV21-1 is listed as a pseudogene. The CDR3 runs to 17 residues. The CDR3 nucleotides read TGTGCCAGCAGCCTCGGGCGTGGGACAGGGGGAAGGCAGCCCCAGCATTTT. Residues: CASSLGRGTGGRQPQHF.

This chain connects TRBV4-3 to TRBJ2-2, with 8 bases aligning to TRBD2. The V segment lost 0 bases and the J segment 6 bases; nucleotides outside the gene matches: 9. In germline, CDR1 is LGHNA, CDR2 YSLEER. The CDR3 is 17 residues long. The CDR3 loop is CASSQEGTSMTAGELFF. The CDR3 coding sequence is TGCGCCAGCAGCCAAGAAGGGACTAGTATGACCGCCGGGGAGCTGTTTTTT.

The chain joins TRBV18 to TRBJ1-1; TRBD1 agrees at 9 bases. Looked up from germline, CDR1 is KGHSH and CDR2 is LQKENI. J lost 6 bases, V lost 5 bases, and 4 bases had no gene match. This CDR3 comprises 13 residues. The CDR3 reads CASSSDRGAEAFF. The DNA for the CDR3 is TGTGCCAGCTCATCGGACAGGGGTGCTGAAGCTTTCTTT.

The V gene is TRBV27, the J gene TRBJ1-2, with 9 bases matching TRBD1. After removal of 4 bases from V and 2 bases from J, the junction contained 5 bases not matched to a gene. In germline, CDR1 is MNHEY, CDR2 SMNVEV (reference sequence). The CDR3 length is 15 residues. CDR3 sequence: CASSSPGQGNYGYTF. In DNA form, the CDR3 reads TGTGCCAGCAGTTCCCCCGGACAGGGGAACTATGGCTACACCTTC.

The rearrangement links TRBV21-1 to TRBJ1-3; TRBD1, the table's D call, lacks a check against the DNA. TRBV21-1 constitutes a pseudogene. The CDR3 covers 14 residues. CDR3 nucleotides: TGTGCCAGCAGCAAAGGGCCCTCTGGAAACACCATATATTTT. Translated: CASSKGPSGNTIYF.

The chain carries TRBV7-3 and TRBJ1-2; TRBD1 agrees at 8 bases. CDR3 size: 17 residues. Looked up from germline, CDR1 is SGHTA and CDR2 is FQGTGA. The J segment lost 6 bases and the V segment lost 2 bases, leaving 14 bases of the junction unmatched. For the CDR3, the DNA is TGTGCCAGCAGCTTATACGGACAGGGTCAATCCGCGAATGGCTACACCTTC. It specifies CASSLYGQGQSANGYTF.

The J gene is TRBJ1-3, the V gene TRBV7-6; no definite D call. CDR3 length: 13 residues. Germline V CDR1 and CDR2: SGHVS, FNYEAQ. Trimming left V 3 bases short and J 2 bases short, with 5 bases between. This CDR3 reads CASSFLPGNTIYF. DNA of the CDR3: TGTGCCAGCAGCTTCCTCCCTGGAAACACCATATATTTT.

This clone appeared once. The chain links TRBV7-2 to TRBJ2-7, with TRBD2 matching 7 bases. V trimming: 1 base; J trimming: 6 bases; junction bases outside the gene matches: 0. The germline gives CDR1 SGHTA, CDR2 FQGNSA. The CDR3 runs to 12 residues. In DNA form, the CDR3 reads TGTGCCAGCAGCTTAGGGGGGGGCGAGCAGTACTTC. Amino acid sequence: CASSLGGGEQYF.

CDR3 nucleotides: TGCGCCAGCAGCTTAGTTCCGACAGGGAAGTATGAGCAGTTCTTC. Protein: CASSLVPTGKYEQFF. The chain joins TRBV5-1 to TRBJ2-1, with TRBD1 matching over 7 bases. V lost 2 bases to trimming and J lost 8 bases; unmatched junction nucleotides: 10. The CDR3 is 15 amino acids. Germline V lookup: CDR1 SGHRS, CDR2 YFSETQ.

V is TRBV6-5 and J is TRBJ1-2; 9 bases are shared with TRBD1. V shed 5 bases, J shed 4 bases, and the junction held 5 bases outside the gene matches. The CDR3 totals 14 residues. The germline CDR1 and CDR2 sequences are MNHEY and SVGAGI. The CDR3 DNA reads as TGTGCCAGCAGTCCTGACAGGGGGATCTATGGCTACACCTTC. This encodes CASSPDRGIYGYTF.

The rearrangement joins TRBV5-1 to TRBJ1-2, with 7 bases that match TRBD1. Germline CDR1 is SGHRS and CDR2 is YFSETQ. This CDR3 region has 13 residues. Trimming at V came to 3 bases and at J to 4 bases, leaving 3 bases not matched to a gene. The CDR3 nucleotides are TGCGCCAGCAGCTGGACAGGCGCCTATGGCTACACCTTC. This translates into CASSWTGAYGYTF.

J is TRBJ2-1 and V is TRBV11-2, with D maybe TRBD1 (5 bases). Trimming stripped 5 bases from V and 8 bases from J, with 16 bases between. Germline loops: CDR1 SGHAT, CDR2 FQNNGV. CDR3 size: 14 residues. CDR3 nucleotides: TGTGCCAGCAGCACCCTAGGGGTTAATGATGAGCAGTTCTTC. This codes for CASSTLGVNDEQFF.

The V and J genes are TRBV5-6 and TRBJ2-2; D gene unclear. Germline-derived CDR1 and CDR2 are SGHDT and YYEEEE. Trimming took off 0 bases at V and 0 bases at J, with 12 bases between the two ends. CDR3 length: 17 amino acids. CDR3: CASSLGSLLSNTGELFF. In DNA, the CDR3 is TGTGCCAGCAGCTTGGGTAGTCTCCTCTCGAACACCGGGGAGCTGTTTTTT.

V usage is TRBV9 and J usage is TRBJ2-3; 13 bases agree with TRBD2. The V gene end was trimmed by 0 bases and the J gene end by 6 bases; junction bases not matched to a gene: 13. The germline V gene has CDR1 SGDLS and CDR2 YYNGEE. CDR3 length: 19 residues. The CDR3 reads CASSVAGGLAGAGGDTQYF. The CDR3 DNA reads TGTGCCAGCAGCGTAGCAGGTGGACTAGCGGGGGCGGGAGGCGATACGCAGTATTTT.

This chain links TRBV27 with TRBJ2-1; 11 positions agree with TRBD2. V lost 5 bases to trimming and J lost 7 bases; unmatched junction nucleotides: 4. Germline V gene data show CDR1 as MNHEY and CDR2 as SMNVEV (reference sequence). The CDR3 has 14 residues. The CDR3 bases are TGTGCCAGCAGTAAGGCTAGCGGGGGGAATGAGCAGTTCTTC. It translates to CASSKASGGNEQFF.